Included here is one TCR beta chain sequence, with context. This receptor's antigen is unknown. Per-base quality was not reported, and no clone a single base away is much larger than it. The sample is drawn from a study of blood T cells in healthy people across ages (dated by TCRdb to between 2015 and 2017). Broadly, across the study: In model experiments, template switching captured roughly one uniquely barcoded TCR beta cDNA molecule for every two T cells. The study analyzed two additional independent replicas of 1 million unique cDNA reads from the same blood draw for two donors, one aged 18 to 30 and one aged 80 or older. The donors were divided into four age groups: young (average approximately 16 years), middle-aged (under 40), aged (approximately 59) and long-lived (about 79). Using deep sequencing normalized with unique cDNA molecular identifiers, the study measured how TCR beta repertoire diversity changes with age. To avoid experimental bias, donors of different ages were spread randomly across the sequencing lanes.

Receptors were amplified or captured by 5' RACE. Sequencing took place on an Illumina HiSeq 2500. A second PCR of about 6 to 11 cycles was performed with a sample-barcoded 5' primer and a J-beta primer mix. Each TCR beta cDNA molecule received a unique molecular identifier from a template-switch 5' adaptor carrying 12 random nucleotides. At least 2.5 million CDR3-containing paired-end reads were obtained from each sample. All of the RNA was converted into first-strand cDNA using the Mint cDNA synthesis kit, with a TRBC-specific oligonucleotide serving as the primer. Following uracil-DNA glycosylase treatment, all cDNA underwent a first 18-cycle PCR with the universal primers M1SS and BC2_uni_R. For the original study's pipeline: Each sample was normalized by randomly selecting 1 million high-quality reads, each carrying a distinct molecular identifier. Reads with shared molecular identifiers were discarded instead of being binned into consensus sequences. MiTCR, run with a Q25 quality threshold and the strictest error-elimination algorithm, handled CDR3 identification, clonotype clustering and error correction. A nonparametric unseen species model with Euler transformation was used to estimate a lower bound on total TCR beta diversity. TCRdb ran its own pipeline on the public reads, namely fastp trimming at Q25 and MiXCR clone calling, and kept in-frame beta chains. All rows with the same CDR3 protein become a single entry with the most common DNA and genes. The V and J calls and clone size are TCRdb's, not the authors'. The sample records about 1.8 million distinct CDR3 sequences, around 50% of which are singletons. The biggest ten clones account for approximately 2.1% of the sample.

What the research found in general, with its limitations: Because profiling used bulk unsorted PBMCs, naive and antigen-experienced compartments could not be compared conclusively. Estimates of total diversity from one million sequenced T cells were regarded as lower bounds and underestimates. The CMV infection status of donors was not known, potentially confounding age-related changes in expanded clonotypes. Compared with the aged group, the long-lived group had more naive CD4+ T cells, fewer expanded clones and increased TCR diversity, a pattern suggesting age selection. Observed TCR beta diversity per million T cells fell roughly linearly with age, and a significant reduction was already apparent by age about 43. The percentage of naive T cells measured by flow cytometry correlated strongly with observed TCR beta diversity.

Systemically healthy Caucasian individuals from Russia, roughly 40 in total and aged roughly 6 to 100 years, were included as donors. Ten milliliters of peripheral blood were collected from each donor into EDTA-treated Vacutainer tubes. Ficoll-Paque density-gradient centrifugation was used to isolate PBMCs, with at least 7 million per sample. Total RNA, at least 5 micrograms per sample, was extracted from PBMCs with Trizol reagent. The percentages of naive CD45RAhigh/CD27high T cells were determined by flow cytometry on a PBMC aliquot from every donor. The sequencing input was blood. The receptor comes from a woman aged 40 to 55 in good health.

The CDR3 sequence is CASSPRQKDGYTF. The bases are TGTGCCAGCAGTCCTAGACAGAAAGATGGCTACACCTTC. This receptor chain uses TRBV27 and TRBJ1-2; TRBD1 might be the D gene, on 5 matching bases. CDR1 and CDR2 (MNHEY, SMNVEV) derive from the germline V gene (reference sequence). Spanning cysteine to phenylalanine, the CDR3 consists of 13 amino acids. Only the CDR3 portion is preserved as DNA: 39 bases, with reading frame beginning at the first base. Trimming costs V 5 bases and J 6 bases, and their ends lie 13 bases apart.